One and the same sample provided the 17 T cell receptor beta chains below, sequenced in a study of human T cells and chemical hapten exposure (dated by TCRdb to the early 2020s). Per the publication, the time point label means: patch test 1, 2 weeks after DPC sensitization. According to the study, the label for this sample's treatment or condition signals: therapeutic diphenylcyclopropenone sensitization with weekly scalp DPC. The library was built by means of RACE. Instrument used: NextSeq 500. TCRdb trimmed the raw reads at Q25, called clones with MiXCR and kept productive beta chains. Every entry covers one CDR3 protein and lists the most common genes and DNA from its rows. This sample has some 340,000 distinct CDR3 sequences in its table, and around 7% of those were observed once. 8.4% of the sample belongs to the ten largest clones. The sample here was whole blood, taken in connection with sensitization to the hapten diphenylcyclopropenone (DPC). All receptors derive from a woman between 18 and 29 years old with alopecia areata. Some clones in this sample may be carry-over from other donors' samples.

This clonotype was detected ten times or more. The chain has TRBV7-3 and TRBJ2-4, with D maybe TRBD1 (5 bases). Per germline, CDR1 SGHTA and CDR2 FQGTGA. The CDR3 has 15 amino acids. With 6 bases removed from V and 0 bases from J, the gap between germline ends came to 12 bases. CDR3 sequence: CASSPGLQAKNIQYF. The CDR3 DNA reads TGTGCCAGCAGTCCAGGGTTGCAAGCCAAAAACATTCAGTACTTC.

This clonotype was seen only a few times. The CDR3 DNA follows: TGCGCCAGCAGCCAAGAAGGGGCAGGGGCCAACGTCCTGACTTTC. Translating it yields CASSQEGAGANVLTF. The chain recombines TRBV4-3 with TRBJ2-6; a possible D gene is TRBD1 (5 bases). Looked up from germline, CDR1 is LGHNA and CDR2 is YSLEER. Trimming shortened V by 0 bases and J by 4 bases, and 7 bases separated the two germline ends. The CDR3 consists of 15 residues.

The chain uses TRBV28 and TRBJ1-1; 8 bases map to TRBD1. Per germline, CDR1 MDHEN and CDR2 SYDVKM. This CDR3 is built from 15 residues. Trimming cost V 5 bases and J 5 bases; bases outside gene matches: 10. CDR3 residues: CASSLSDRAGTEAFF. The CDR3 nucleotides are TGTGCCAGCAGTCTCTCGGACAGGGCGGGTACTGAAGCTTTCTTT.

The chain combines TRBV12-3 or TRBV12-4 with TRBJ1-2; 9 nucleotides agree with TRBD1. V shed 5 bases and J 6 bases; nucleotides not matched to a gene: 7. The CDR3 is 14 residues long. The CDR3 spells CASSLQGALDGYTF. The CDR3 DNA is TGTGCCAGCAGTCTACAGGGGGCCCTCGATGGCTACACCTTC.

In this sample, this clonotype turned up a few times. The J gene is TRBJ2-7, the V gene TRBV9; 7 nucleotides line up with TRBD1. This CDR3 spans 16 amino acids. Germline CDR1 reads SGDLS; CDR2 reads YYNGEE. V trimming: 1 base; J trimming: 0 bases; junction bases outside the gene matches: 7. CDR3 sequence: CASSVSRDSNSYEQYF. Written as DNA, the CDR3 is TGTGCCAGCAGCGTATCCCGGGACAGTAACTCCTACGAGCAGTACTTC. The entire variable domain, with the rest obtained from reference TRBV9 and TRBJ2-7, is as follows: DSGVTQTPKHLITATGQRVTLRCSPRSGDLSVYWYQQSLDQGLQFLIQYYNGEERAKGNILERFSAQQFPDLHSELNLSSLELGDSALYFCASSVSRDSNSYEQYFGPGTRLTVT.

This clonotype was seen many times. This chain joins TRBV20-1 and TRBJ2-7; D call uncertain. CDR3 length: 14 amino acids. Germline V CDR1 and CDR2: DFQATT, SNEGSKA (reference sequence). The ends were cut back, 0 bases at V and 2 bases at J, with 11 bases in the middle. The CDR3 loop is CSARDYNSTYEQYF. CDR3 sequence (DNA): TGCAGTGCTAGAGATTACAACAGTACCTACGAGCAGTACTTC.

This clonotype was recorded at least ten times. One end of the junction fails to match germline, which may point to a read error. The V and J genes are TRBV20-1 and TRBJ2-6, with D uncertain. Germline V gene lookup returns CDR1 DFQATT and CDR2 SNEGSKA (reference sequence). CDR3 length: 14 residues. The chain's CDR3 is CSARGASEANVLTF. CDR3 coding DNA: TGCAGTGCTAGGGGCGCCTCTGAGGCCAACGTCCTGACTTTC.

This clonotype was counted many times. The chain carries TRBV7-2 and TRBJ2-2; 10 nucleotides agree with TRBD2. CDR1 and CDR2 from the germline V gene are SGHTA and FQGNSA. J gave up 5 bases and V 5 bases, and 8 bases lay outside the gene matches. The CDR3 spans 16 residues. CDR3 sequence: CASSPGLAGATGELFF. Written as DNA, the CDR3 is TGTGCCAGCAGCCCAGGGCTAGCGGGGGCTACCGGGGAGCTGTTTTTT. The complete variable domain, with remaining parts taken from reference TRBV7-2 and TRBJ2-2, reads GAGVSQSPSNKVTEKGKDVELRCDPISGHTALYWYRQSLGQGLEFLIYFQGNSAPDKSGLPSDRFSAERTGGSVSTLTIQRTQQEDSAVYLCASSPGLAGATGELFFGEGSRLTVL.

This clonotype was counted only a few times. The chain employs TRBV6-5 and TRBJ2-7; D is possibly TRBD2 (6 bases). Germline lookup yields CDR1 MNHEY and CDR2 SVGAGI. Trimming pared 2 bases from V and 0 bases from J, leaving 14 bases between. The CDR3 has 16 residues. The CDR3 here is CASSYGRRDHSYEQYF. DNA of the CDR3: TGTGCCAGCAGTTACGGCAGGAGGGATCACTCCTACGAGCAGTACTTC.

To note about this clonotype: A junction boundary mismatches the germline segment, possibly from a read error. The V gene is TRBV4-2, the J gene TRBJ1-5; D unresolved. Germline V lookup: CDR1 LGHNA, CDR2 YNFKEQ. The CDR3 sequence is 12 residues long. CDR3 DNA sequence: TGTGCCAGCAGCCAAGAGAATCAGCTCCAGCATTTT. This sequence encodes CASSQENQLQHF.

This clonotype was counted ten times or more. This chain joins TRBV7-2 and TRBJ2-2; 7 bases map to TRBD1. With V trimmed by 5 bases and J by 6 bases, 6 bases remained unmatched. This CDR3 has 14 residues. Germline V CDR1 and CDR2: SGHTA, FQGNSA. The CDR3 DNA sequence: TGTGCCAGCAGCAATAACAGGGGTGCCGGGGAGCTGTTTTTT. This sequence encodes CASSNNRGAGELFF.

The gene calls are TRBV13 and TRBJ2-5, with D possibly being TRBD2 (5 bases). There are 14 residues in the CDR3. The V end was cut by 7 bases, the J end by 0 bases, with 12 bases between. Germline values: CDR1 PRHDT, CDR2 FYEKMQ (reference sequence). The CDR3 sequence: CASTGKPDQETQYF. The DNA of the CDR3 is TGTGCCAGCACGGGGAAGCCAGACCAAGAGACCCAGTACTTC.

There are a few counts of this clonotype. CDR3 in DNA: TGTGCCAGCAGTTTAGCGGGACAGGGGCCGAGCTCCTACGAGCAGTACTTC. Protein sequence: CASSLAGQGPSSYEQYF. The V gene is TRBV12-3 or TRBV12-4, the J gene TRBJ2-7, with 10 nucleotides matching TRBD1. There are 17 residues in the CDR3. The V gene end was trimmed by 0 bases and the J gene end by 0 bases; junction bases not matched to a gene: 5.

This clonotype has at least ten counts. This chain uses TRBV12-3 or TRBV12-4 with TRBJ1-6; tentative D call: TRBD1 (5 bases). The CDR3 runs 13 residues. The germline V and J ends were trimmed by 6 bases and 7 bases, with 10 bases remaining between them. The CDR3 loop is CASSRRQNSPLHF. Written as DNA, the CDR3 is TGTGCCAGCAGCCGACGACAGAATTCACCCCTCCACTTT.

This clonotype was seen a handful of times. J is TRBJ2-3 and V is TRBV19; TRBD2 aligns across 10 bases. Germline trimming cut 4 bases from V and 0 bases from J; bases unmatched to any gene: 4. Germline lookup yields CDR1 LNHDA and CDR2 SQIVND (reference sequence). CDR3 size: 16 residues. CDR3 protein: CASSTSGGTSTDTQYF. The CDR3 DNA reads as TGTGCCAGTAGTACTAGCGGGGGAACTAGCACAGATACGCAGTATTTT.

This clonotype was seen repeatedly, ten times or more. The V gene is TRBV29-1, the J gene TRBJ2-7; D unresolved. The CDR3 consists of 11 residues. Trimming shortened V by 7 bases and J by 5 bases, and 12 bases separated the two germline ends. CDR1 and CDR2 from the germline V gene are SQVTM and ANQGSEA. CDR3: CSAGYMDEQYF. The CDR3 DNA reads TGCAGCGCTGGCTATATGGACGAGCAGTACTTC.

This clonotype appeared a single time. The chain couples TRBV12-3 or TRBV12-4 to TRBJ2-6; TRBD1 agrees at 7 bases. The V and J ends lost 11 bases and 0 bases, in that order; junction bases with no gene match: 7. The CDR3 totals 15 residues. In nucleotides, the CDR3 is TGTGCCTCACGGACAGGCTACTCTGGGGCCAACGTCCTGACTTTC. It encodes CASRTGYSGANVLTF.